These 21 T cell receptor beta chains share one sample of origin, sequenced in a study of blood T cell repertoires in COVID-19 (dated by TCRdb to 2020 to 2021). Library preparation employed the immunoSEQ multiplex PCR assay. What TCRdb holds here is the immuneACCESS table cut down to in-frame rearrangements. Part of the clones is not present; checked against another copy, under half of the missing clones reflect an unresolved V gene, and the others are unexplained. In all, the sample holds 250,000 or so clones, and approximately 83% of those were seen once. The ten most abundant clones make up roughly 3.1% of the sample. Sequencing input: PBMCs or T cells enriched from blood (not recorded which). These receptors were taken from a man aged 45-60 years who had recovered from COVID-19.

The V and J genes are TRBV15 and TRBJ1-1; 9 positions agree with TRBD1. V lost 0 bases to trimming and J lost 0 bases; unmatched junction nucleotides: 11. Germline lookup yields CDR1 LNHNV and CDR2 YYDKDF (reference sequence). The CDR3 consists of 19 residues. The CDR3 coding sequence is TGTGCCACCAGCAGAGATCAAGGGACAGGGCGAATCCTGAACACTGAAGCTTTCTTT. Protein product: CATSRDQGTGRILNTEAFF.

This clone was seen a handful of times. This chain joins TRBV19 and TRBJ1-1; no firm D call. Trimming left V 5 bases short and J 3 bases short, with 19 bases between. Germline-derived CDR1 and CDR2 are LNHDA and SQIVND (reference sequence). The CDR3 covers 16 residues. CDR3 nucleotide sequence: TGTGCCAGTAGTTCCGGGCCGAGGCCGGGAGACACTGAAGCTTTCTTT. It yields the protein CASSSGPRPGDTEAFF.

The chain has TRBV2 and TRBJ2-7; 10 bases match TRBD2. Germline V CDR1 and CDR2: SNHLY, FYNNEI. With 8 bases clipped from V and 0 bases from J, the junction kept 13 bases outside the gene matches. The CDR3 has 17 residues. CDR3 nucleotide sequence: TGTGCCAGCTTCACCGGGACTAGCGTTGGGCACTCCTACGAGCAGTACTTC. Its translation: CASFTGTSVGHSYEQYF.

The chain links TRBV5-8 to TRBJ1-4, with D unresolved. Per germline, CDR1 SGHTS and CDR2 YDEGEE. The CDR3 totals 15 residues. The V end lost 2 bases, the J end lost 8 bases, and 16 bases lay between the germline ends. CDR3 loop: CASSLPSGLGEKLFF. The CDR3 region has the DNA TGTGCCAGCAGCTTACCCAGCGGGTTAGGGGAAAAACTGTTTTTT.

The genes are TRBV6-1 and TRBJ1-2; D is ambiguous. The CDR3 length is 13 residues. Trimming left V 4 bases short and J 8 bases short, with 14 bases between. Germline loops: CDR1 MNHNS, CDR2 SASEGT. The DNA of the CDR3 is TGTGCCAGCAGTGGAGCCGGGAGACAAGGCTACACCTTC. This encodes CASSGAGRQGYTF.

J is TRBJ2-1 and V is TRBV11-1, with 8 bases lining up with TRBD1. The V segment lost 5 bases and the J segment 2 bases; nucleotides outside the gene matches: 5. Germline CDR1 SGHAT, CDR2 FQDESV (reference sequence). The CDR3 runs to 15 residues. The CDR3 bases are TGTGCCAGCAGCGGGGGACAGGCAACCTACAATGAGCAGTTCTTC. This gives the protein CASSGGQATYNEQFF. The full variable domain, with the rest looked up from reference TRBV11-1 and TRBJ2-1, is EAEVAQSPRYKITEKSQAVAFWCDPISGHATLYWYRQILGQGPELLVQFQDESVVDDSQLPKDRFSAERLKGVDSTLKIQPAELGDSAMYLCASSGGQATYNEQFFGPGTRLTVL.

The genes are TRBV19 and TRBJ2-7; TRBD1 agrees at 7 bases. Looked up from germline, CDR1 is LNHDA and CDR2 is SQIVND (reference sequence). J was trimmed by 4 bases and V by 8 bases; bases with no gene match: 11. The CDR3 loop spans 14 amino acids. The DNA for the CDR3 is TGTGCCAGTTCCCCGGGACAGAGGATATACGAGCAGTACTTC. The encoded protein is CASSPGQRIYEQYF.

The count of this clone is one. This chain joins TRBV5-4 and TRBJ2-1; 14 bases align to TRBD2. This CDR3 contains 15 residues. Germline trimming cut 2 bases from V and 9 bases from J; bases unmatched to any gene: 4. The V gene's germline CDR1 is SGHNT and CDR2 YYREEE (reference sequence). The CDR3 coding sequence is TGTGCCAGCAGCTTCGGGACTAGCGGGAGTTCTGAGCAGTTCTTC. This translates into CASSFGTSGSSEQFF.

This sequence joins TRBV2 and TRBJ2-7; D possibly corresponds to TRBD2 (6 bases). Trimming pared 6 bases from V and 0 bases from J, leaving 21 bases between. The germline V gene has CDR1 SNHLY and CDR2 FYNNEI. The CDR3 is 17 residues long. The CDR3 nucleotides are TGTGCCAGCAGGGGGCCCCTGGTGGGGGGATCCTCCTACGAGCAGTACTTC. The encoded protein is CASRGPLVGGSSYEQYF.

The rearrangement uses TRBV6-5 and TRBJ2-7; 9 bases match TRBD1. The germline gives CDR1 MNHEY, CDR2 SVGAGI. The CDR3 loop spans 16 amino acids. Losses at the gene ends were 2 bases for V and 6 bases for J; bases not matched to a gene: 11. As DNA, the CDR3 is TGTGCCAGCAGTTACAGCCCAGGGACAGGGAGCTCCGAGCAGTACTTC. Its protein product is CASSYSPGTGSSEQYF.

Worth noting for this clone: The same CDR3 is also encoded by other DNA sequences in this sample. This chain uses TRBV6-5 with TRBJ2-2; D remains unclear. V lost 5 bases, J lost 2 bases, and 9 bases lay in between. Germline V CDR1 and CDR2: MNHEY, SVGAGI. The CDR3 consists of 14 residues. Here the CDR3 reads CASSRGSNTGELFF. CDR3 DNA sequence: TGTGCCAGCAGTCGAGGATCCAACACCGGGGAGCTGTTTTTT.

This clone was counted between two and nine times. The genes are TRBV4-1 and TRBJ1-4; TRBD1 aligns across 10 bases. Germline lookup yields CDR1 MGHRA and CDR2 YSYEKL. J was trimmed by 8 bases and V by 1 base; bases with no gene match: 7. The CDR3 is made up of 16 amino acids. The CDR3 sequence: CASSQGAGTGAEKLFF. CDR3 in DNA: TGCGCCAGCAGCCAAGGAGCCGGGACAGGGGCCGAAAAACTGTTTTTT.

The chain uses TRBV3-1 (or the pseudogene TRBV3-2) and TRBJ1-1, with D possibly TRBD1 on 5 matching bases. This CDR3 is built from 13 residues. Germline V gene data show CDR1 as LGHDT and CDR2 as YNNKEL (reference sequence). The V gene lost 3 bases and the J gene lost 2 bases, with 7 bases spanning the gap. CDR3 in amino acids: CASSHRENTEAFF. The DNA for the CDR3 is TGTGCCAGCAGCCACAGGGAAAACACTGAAGCTTTCTTT.

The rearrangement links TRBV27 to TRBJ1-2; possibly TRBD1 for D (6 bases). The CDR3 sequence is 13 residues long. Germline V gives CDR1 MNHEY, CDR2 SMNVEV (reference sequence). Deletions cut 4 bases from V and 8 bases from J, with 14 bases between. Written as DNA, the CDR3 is TGTGCCAGCAGTTACACAGGGACGCGAGGCTACACCTTC. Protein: CASSYTGTRGYTF.

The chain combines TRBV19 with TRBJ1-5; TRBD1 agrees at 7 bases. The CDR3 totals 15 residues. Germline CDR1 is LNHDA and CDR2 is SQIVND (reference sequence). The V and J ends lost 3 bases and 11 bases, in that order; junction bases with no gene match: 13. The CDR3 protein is CASSIAGQYAGAQHF. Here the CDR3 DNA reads TGTGCCAGTAGTATCGCGGGACAGTACGCTGGAGCCCAGCATTTT.

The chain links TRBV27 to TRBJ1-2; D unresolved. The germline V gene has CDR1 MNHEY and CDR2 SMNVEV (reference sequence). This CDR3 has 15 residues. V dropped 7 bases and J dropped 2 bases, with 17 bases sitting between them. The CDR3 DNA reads TGTGCCAGCACCCGGCAATTCCCAGGAAACTATGGCTACACCTTC. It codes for CASTRQFPGNYGYTF.

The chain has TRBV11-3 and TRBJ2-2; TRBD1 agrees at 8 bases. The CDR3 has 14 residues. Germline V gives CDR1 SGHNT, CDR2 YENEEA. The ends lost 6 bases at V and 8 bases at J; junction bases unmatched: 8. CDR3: CASRSTGEVGELFF. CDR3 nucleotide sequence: TGTGCCAGCAGGTCGACAGGGGAGGTAGGGGAGCTGTTTTTT.

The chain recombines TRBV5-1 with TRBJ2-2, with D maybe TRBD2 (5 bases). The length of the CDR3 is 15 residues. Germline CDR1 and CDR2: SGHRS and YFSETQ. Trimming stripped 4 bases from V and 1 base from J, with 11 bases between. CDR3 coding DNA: TGCGCCAGCAGCGCCACCCGGGGGAACACCGGGGAGCTGTTTTTT. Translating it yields CASSATRGNTGELFF.

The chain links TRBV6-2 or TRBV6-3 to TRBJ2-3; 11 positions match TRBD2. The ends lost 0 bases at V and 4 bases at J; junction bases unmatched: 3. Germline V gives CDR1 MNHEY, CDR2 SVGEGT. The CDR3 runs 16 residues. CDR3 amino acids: CASSYSPSGRSDTQYF. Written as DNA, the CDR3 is TGTGCCAGCAGTTACTCGCCTAGCGGGAGGTCAGATACGCAGTATTTT.

For the CDR3, the DNA is TGTGCCAGCAGCTTCGGACAGGGCAATCAGCCCCAGCATTTT. This encodes CASSFGQGNQPQHF. J is TRBJ1-5 and V is TRBV7-6, with 7 bases aligning to TRBD1. This CDR3 comprises 14 residues. V shed 3 bases, J shed 2 bases, and the junction held 1 base outside the gene matches. Germline CDR1 SGHVS, CDR2 FNYEAQ.

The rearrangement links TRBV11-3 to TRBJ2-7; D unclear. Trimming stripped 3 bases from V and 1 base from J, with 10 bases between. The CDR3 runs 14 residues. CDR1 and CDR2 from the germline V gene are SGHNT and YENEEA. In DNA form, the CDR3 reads TGTGCCAGCAGCTTGGTAGCCCCGTCCTACGAGCAGTACTTC. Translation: CASSLVAPSYEQYF.